This T cell receptor (beta chain) was recorded in a study of blood T cell repertoires in COVID-19. About the research overall: The study drew acute and convalescent COVID-19 samples from the United States, Italy and Spain.

Only in-frame clones appear in the TCRdb table, and some are missing; sequencing was by immunoSEQ multiplex PCR. The table has 300,000 to 350,000 clones, 87% seen once. This CDR3 has 14 amino acids. In germline, CDR1 is PRHDT, CDR2 FYEKMQ (reference sequence). Deletions cut 4 bases from V and 11 bases from J, with 18 bases between. The chain recombines TRBV13 with TRBJ2-1; tentative D call: TRBD2 (5 bases). Sequencing input: peripheral blood. The origin of this receptor is a man aged 30 to 39 with COVID-19, enrolled during active disease. CDR3 region: CASSSPAVGVKQFF. The CDR3, as DNA: TGTGCCAGCAGCTCCCCAGCGGTTGGAGTGAAGCAGTTCTTC.